The rows below give T cell receptor beta chains drawn from one sample of a study of T cell responses to AZD1222 COVID-19 vaccine. Assay: immunoSEQ multiplex PCR; the TCRdb copy retains only in-frame clones and omits some. The sample shows tens of thousands of clones, about nine tenths of them seen only once. Sequences were derived from peripheral blood, sampled on day 0 of AZD1222 vaccination. These receptors all come from an adult in good health. CDR3s include the opening cysteine and the closing phenylalanine or tryptophan. D genes are given only for firm matches. Part of the rows lack a size; the others show once, few, many or a class for expanded clones.

V,size,D,J,DNA,CDR3
TRBV4-1,NA,TRBD2,TRBJ2-2,TGCGCCAGCAGCCATAGGCTAGCGGGAGTTGGCGACACCGGGGAGCTGTTTTTT,CASSHRLAGVGDTGELFF
TRBV9,NA,NA,TRBJ2-1,TGTGCCAGCAGCGTGGGGTTGACTGGACGCTCCGGCAATGAGCAGTTCTTC,CASSVGLTGRSGNEQFF
TRBV10-3,once,TRBD2,TRBJ2-7,TGTGCCATCAGTGAGTCGGCTAGCGGGAATCGGGAGCAGTACTTC,CAISESASGNREQYF
TRBV24-1,NA,NA,TRBJ2-2,TGTGCCACCAGTGAGGGGAGGACCGGGGAGCTGTTTTTT,CATSEGRTGELFF
TRBV18,NA,TRBD1,TRBJ2-7,TGTGCCAGCTCACCAACTGGGGACAGGGCGAGCGAGCAGTACTTC,CASSPTGDRASEQYF
TRBV28,once,NA,TRBJ1-2,TGTGCCAGCAGTTCCCTGGGGGGAACTCCCTATGGCTACACCTTC,CASSSLGGTPYGYTF
TRBV12-1,NA,NA,TRBJ2-3,TGTGCCAGCAGCCCGTTCACAGATACGCAGTATTTT,CASSPFTDTQYF
TRBV29-1,NA,NA,TRBJ1-5,TGCAGCGTGGGCGGTCCGGGTCCCCAGCATTTT,CSVGGPGPQHF
TRBV2,once,NA,TRBJ2-7,TGTGCCAGCAGTGAAGACTACGAGCAGTACTTC,CASSEDYEQYF
TRBV2,NA,NA,TRBJ1-2,TGTGCCAGCAGGGGACCCGGGGGTAACTATGGCTACACCTTC,CASRGPGGNYGYTF
TRBV5-4,NA,NA,TRBJ2-5,TGTGCCAGCAGCTTGGACGGGGGATTGGAGACCCAGTACTTC,CASSLDGGLETQYF
TRBV19,NA,TRBD1,TRBJ1-5,TGTGCCAGTAGTACACTAGACAGGGGCAATCAGCCCCAGCATTTT,CASSTLDRGNQPQHF
TRBV19,NA,NA,TRBJ1-5,TGTGCCAGTAGTATATCGGTGGGGGGCGAGAGCAATCAGCCCCAGCATTTT,CASSISVGGESNQPQHF
TRBV18,NA,NA,TRBJ2-1,TGTGCCAGCTCACCACCGGGTGGGAAGGTATACAATGAGCAGTTCTTC,CASSPPGGKVYNEQFF
TRBV5-4,NA,TRBD1,TRBJ2-7,TGTGCCAGCAGCTTGAACAGGGGCATTTACGAGCAGTACTTC,CASSLNRGIYEQYF
TRBV27,NA,TRBD1,TRBJ1-6,TGTGCCAGCAGTTCGGACAGGGTATCCAATTCACCCCTCCACTTT,CASSSDRVSNSPLHF
TRBV19,once,TRBD2,TRBJ2-2,TGTGCCAGTAGGGGGGCGGGAGGTGCGAACACCGGGGAGCTGTTTTTT,CASRGAGGANTGELFF
TRBV30,NA,TRBD1,TRBJ1-1,TGTGCCTGGAGGAAGACAGGGTTAGCTTTCTTT,CAWRKTGLAFF
TRBV5-4,once,NA,TRBJ1-3,TGTGCCAGCAGCTTGGCAGAACAGCGATCTGGAAACACCATATATTTT,CASSLAEQRSGNTIYF
TRBV21-1,NA,NA,TRBJ2-2,TGTGCCAGCAGCAGAATCGCGAACACCGGGGAGCTGTTTTTT,CASSRIANTGELFF
TRBV4-2,NA,TRBD1,TRBJ1-1,TGTGCCAGCAGCCCGACGACTCAGGGGGCGCGAAGGACTGAAGCTTTCTTT,CASSPTTQGARRTEAFF
TRBV7-2,NA,TRBD1,TRBJ1-1,TGTGCCAGCAGCCCTCAGGGGGGCAACACTGAAGCTTTCTTT,CASSPQGGNTEAFF
TRBV28,few,TRBD1,TRBJ1-5,TGTGCCAGCAGTTTAGTCGGGGGACAGGTCCAACCCCAGCATTTT,CASSLVGGQVQPQHF
TRBV27,NA,NA,TRBJ1-1,TGTGCCAGCAGTTCGGCAGGGTCCACTGAAGCTTTCTTT,CASSSAGSTEAFF
TRBV14,NA,NA,TRBJ2-7,TGTGCCAGCAGCCGTACCCTTCGAGGATCCTACGAGCAGTACTTC,CASSRTLRGSYEQYF
TRBV18,NA,TRBD2,TRBJ2-7,TGTGCCAGCTCCGCGGGGGGACCTGGAGAGCAGTACTTC,CASSAGGPGEQYF
TRBV18,NA,TRBD1,TRBJ2-1,TGTGCCAGCTCCCAAGGGCAGGGGGCACAGTTCTTC,CASSQGQGAQFF
TRBV10-2,NA,NA,TRBJ1-1,TGCGCCAGCAGTGTGAGGGCCGAAGCTTTCTTT,CASSVRAEAFF
TRBV7-2,NA,TRBD2,TRBJ2-3,TGTGCCAGCAGCTTAGGAGCGGGGGGGCCAATAGATACGCAGTATTTT,CASSLGAGGPIDTQYF
TRBV19,NA,NA,TRBJ2-7,TGTGCCAGTAGTATAGCGGACCAAAACTCCTACGAGCAGTACTTC,CASSIADQNSYEQYF
TRBV7-9,NA,NA,TRBJ1-1,TGTGCCAGCAGCCCAGAAGGGACACTGAACACTGAAGCTTTCTTT,CASSPEGTLNTEAFF
TRBV7-9,NA,TRBD1,TRBJ1-6,TGTGCCAGCAGCTCGGGACAGGGAGGTTCACCCCTCCACTTT,CASSSGQGGSPLHF
TRBV30,NA,TRBD1,TRBJ1-6,TGTGCCTGGGTAGGACAGGGAGTGGGTTCACCCCTCCACTTT,CAWVGQGVGSPLHF
TRBV4-1,NA,NA,TRBJ2-7,TGCGCCAGCTCGGGGTGGGGCGGTGAGCAGTACTTC,CASSGWGGEQYF
TRBV5-4,NA,NA,TRBJ1-2,TGTGCCAGCAGCGCAAAGGACCTCTATGGCTACACCTTC,CASSAKDLYGYTF
TRBV18,NA,NA,TRBJ1-2,TGTGCCAGCTCACCGGAGTTAGTTGGAGGCTACACCTTC,CASSPELVGGYTF
TRBV12-3/TRBV12-4,few,TRBD1,TRBJ1-2,TGTGCCAGCAGCCAGGGGGTCGGAGGCTACACCTTC,CASSQGVGGYTF
TRBV5-1,NA,NA,TRBJ1-3,TGCGCCAGCAGCCTATGGGGGTCTGGAAACACCATATATTTT,CASSLWGSGNTIYF
TRBV10-3,NA,TRBD2,TRBJ2-1,TGTGCCATCAGTGAGGTAGCGGGAGGGCCTAGGAATGAGCAGTTCTTC,CAISEVAGGPRNEQFF
TRBV6-5,NA,NA,TRBJ2-7,TGTGCCAGCAGGGAGACTAATTTCCCGAGGGAGCAGTACTTC,CASRETNFPREQYF
TRBV9,once,NA,TRBJ1-6,TGTGCCAGCAGCGGGGGACTTACCTATAATTCACCCCTCCACTTT,CASSGGLTYNSPLHF
TRBV15,NA,TRBD1,TRBJ1-2,TGTGCCACCAGCAGCCGTCCCGGGACAGGGGCCGGGAACTATGGCTACACCTTC,CATSSRPGTGAGNYGYTF
TRBV5-1,NA,NA,TRBJ1-2,TGCGCCAGCAGCCCCGCAGTCGGGGGGGCGGGGGGCTACACCTTC,CASSPAVGGAGGYTF
TRBV16,NA,NA,TRBJ1-1,TGTGCCAGCACCGTCAAGGGGAACACTGAAGCTTTCTTT,CASTVKGNTEAFF
TRBV4-3,NA,NA,TRBJ2-2,TGCGCCAGCAGCCAAGGCAGGGGTAACACCGGGGAGCTGTTTTTT,CASSQGRGNTGELFF
TRBV15,NA,TRBD2,TRBJ2-1,TGTGCCACCAGGGGCGGGGGGGCGGAATCCTACAATGAGCAGTTCTTC,CATRGGGAESYNEQFF
TRBV28,once,NA,TRBJ1-5,TGTGCCGGACAACCGAGTACCAATCAGCCCCAGCATTTT,CAGQPSTNQPQHF
TRBV3-1/TRBV3-2,NA,NA,TRBJ1-1,TGTGCCAGCAGCCCCAGTAAGACAGGTTCTTGGACTGAAGCTTTCTTT,CASSPSKTGSWTEAFF
TRBV7-9,NA,NA,TRBJ1-3,TGTGCCAGCAGCTCAGGGGACGGGGGAAACACCATATATTTT,CASSSGDGGNTIYF
TRBV20-1,NA,TRBD1,TRBJ1-6,TGCAGTGCTAGTCGGGGACAGAGCTATAATTCACCCCTCCACTTT,CSASRGQSYNSPLHF